The present TCR beta chain was sequenced within a study of T cells after yellow fever vaccination. Looking at the study overall: Each of the EM, EMRA, CM and Tscm memory subsets was sorted based on CD3, CD45RA, CCR7 and CD95. Preparation used SMART-Seq v4 Ultra Low Input for the low-cell-number fractions.

Germline V CDR1 and CDR2: SGDLS, YYNGEE. Trimming stripped 5 bases from V and 4 bases from J, with 15 bases between. The CDR3 length is 14 residues. This clonotype was seen repeatedly, ten times or more. TCRdb called the 5' RACE reads again in MiXCR, with one record for every CDR3 protein. Of 20,000 to 30,000 distinct CDR3 sequences in the sample, approximately 4.9% were seen once. Study-level findings and limits: Abundant bulk-population clonotypes could contaminate the FACS-sorted repertoires. Detection of almost all vaccine-responding clonotypes in sorted memory subsets failed on day 0.

This receptor was obtained from a man younger than 30 who received the YFV17D yellow fever vaccine. V gene TRBV9 combines with J gene TRBJ1-1; D is perhaps TRBD1 (5 bases). Sequencing used PBMCs, either bulk or a sorted T-cell subset (CD4+, CD8+, memory, or dextramer-sorted; not recorded which), obtained on the day of the yellow fever booster vaccination. CDR3 nucleotides: TGTGCCAGCAGTTTACGGGACGGAGGCACTGAAGCTTTCTTT. Encoded protein: CASSLRDGGTEAFF.